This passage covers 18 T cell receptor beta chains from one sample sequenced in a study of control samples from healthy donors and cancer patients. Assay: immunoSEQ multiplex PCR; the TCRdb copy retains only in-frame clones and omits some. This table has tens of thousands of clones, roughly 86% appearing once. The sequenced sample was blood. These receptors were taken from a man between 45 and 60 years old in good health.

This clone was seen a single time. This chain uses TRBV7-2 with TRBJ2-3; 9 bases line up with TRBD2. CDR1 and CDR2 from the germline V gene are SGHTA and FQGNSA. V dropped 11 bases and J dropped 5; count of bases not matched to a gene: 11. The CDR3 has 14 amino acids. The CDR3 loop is CAGSGGGAVDTQYF. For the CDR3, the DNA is TGTGCCGGGAGTGGCGGGGGGGCTGTAGATACGCAGTATTTT.

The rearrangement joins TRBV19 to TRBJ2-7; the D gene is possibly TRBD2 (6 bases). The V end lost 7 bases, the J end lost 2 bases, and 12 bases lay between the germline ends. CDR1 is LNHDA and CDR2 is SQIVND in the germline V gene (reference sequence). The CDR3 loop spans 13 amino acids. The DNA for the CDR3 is TGTGCCAGTAATGCGGGACCAGCCTACGAGCAGTACTTC. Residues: CASNAGPAYEQYF.

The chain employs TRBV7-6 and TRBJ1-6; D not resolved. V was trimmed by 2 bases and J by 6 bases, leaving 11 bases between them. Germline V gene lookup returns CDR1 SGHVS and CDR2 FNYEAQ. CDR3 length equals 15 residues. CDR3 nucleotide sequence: TGTGCCAGCAGCTTATATTCCGGAGGTAATTCACCCCTCCACTTT. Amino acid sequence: CASSLYSGGNSPLHF.

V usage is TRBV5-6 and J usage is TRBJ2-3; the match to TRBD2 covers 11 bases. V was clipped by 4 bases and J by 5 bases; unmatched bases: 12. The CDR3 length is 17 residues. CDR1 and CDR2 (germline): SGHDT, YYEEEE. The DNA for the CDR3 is TGTGCCAGCAGCACCACTAGCGGGGGAGGGTATGGAGATACGCAGTATTTT. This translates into CASSTTSGGGYGDTQYF.

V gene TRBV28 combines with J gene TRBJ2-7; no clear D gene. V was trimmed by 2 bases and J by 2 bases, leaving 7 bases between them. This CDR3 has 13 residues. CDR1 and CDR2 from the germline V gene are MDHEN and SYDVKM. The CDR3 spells CASSLPSTYEQYV. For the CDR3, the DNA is TGTGCCAGCAGTTTACCCTCTACCTACGAGCAGTACGTC.

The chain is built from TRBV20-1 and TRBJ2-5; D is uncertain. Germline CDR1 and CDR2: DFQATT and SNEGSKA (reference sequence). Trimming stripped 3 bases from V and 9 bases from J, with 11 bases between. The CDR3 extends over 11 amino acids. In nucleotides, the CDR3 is TGCAGTGCTAGTTGGGCGGCGGCCCAGTACTTC. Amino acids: CSASWAAAQYF.

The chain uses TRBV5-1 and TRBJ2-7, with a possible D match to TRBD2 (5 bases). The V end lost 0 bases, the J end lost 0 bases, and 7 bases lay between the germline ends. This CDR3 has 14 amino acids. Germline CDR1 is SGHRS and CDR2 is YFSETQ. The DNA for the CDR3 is TGCGCCAGCAGCTTGGTGGGGAGCTCCTACGAGCAGTACTTC. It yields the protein CASSLVGSSYEQYF.

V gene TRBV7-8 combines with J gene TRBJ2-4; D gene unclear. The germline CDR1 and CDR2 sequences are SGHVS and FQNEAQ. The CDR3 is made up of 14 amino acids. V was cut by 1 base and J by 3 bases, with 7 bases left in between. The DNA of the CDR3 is TGTGCCAGCAGCTTAGATCCTAGCAAAAACATTCAGTACTTC. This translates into CASSLDPSKNIQYF.

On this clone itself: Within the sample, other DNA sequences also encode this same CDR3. CDR3 coding DNA: TGTGCCAGCAGCTTAACCGGCGGCAGCTACACCGGGGAGCTGTTTTTT. Translation: CASSLTGGSYTGELFF. The gene calls are TRBV7-3 and TRBJ2-2; D unclear. In germline, CDR1 is SGHTA, CDR2 FQGTGA. The CDR3 contains 16 residues. V was cut by 0 bases and J by 3 bases, with 11 bases left in between.

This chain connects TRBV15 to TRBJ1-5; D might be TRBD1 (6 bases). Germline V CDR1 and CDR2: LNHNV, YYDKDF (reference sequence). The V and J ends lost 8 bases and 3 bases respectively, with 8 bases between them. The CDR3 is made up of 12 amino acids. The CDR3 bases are TGTGCCACCGGACAGCACAATCAGCCCCAGCATTTT. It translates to CATGQHNQPQHF.

CDR3 region: CASSPPGLDTEQFF. As DNA, the CDR3 is TGTGCCAGCAGCCCGCCGGGACTAGACACTGAGCAGTTCTTC. The rearrangement links TRBV7-3 to TRBJ2-1; TRBD2 agrees at 8 bases. Germline V gives CDR1 SGHTA, CDR2 FQGTGA. CDR3 length equals 14 residues. The V and J ends lost 5 bases and 9 bases, in that order; junction bases with no gene match: 9. The whole variable domain, filled in from reference TRBV7-3 and TRBJ2-1, reads GAGVSQTPSNKVTEKGKYVELRCDPISGHTALYWYRQSLGQGPEFLIYFQGTGAADDSGLPNDRFFAVRPEGSVSTLKIQRTERGDSAVYLCASSPPGLDTEQFFGPGTRLTVL.

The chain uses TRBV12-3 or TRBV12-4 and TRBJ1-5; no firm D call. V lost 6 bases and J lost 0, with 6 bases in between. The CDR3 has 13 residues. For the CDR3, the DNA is TGTGCCAGCAGCTTTAATAGCAATCAGCCCCAGCATTTT. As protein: CASSFNSNQPQHF.

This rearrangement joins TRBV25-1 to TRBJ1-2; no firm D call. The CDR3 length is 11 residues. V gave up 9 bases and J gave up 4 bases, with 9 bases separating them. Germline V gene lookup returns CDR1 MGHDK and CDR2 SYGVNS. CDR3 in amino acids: CASLSVYGYTF. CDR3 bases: TGTGCCAGTCTATCGGTCTATGGCTACACCTTC.

DNA of the CDR3: TGTGCCAGCAGCACCGGGACATACTACAATGAGCAGTTCTTC. Amino acids: CASSTGTYYNEQFF. The gene calls are TRBV7-8 and TRBJ2-1; D may be TRBD1 (6 bases). The CDR3 loop spans 14 amino acids. Per the germline V gene, CDR1 is SGHVS and CDR2 is FQNEAQ. V dropped 5 bases and J dropped 3 bases, with 11 bases sitting between them.

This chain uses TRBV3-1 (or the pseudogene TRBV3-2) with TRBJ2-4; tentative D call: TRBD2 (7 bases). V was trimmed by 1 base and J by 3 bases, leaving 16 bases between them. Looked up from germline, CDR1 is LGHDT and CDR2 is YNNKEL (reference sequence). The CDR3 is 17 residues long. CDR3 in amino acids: CASSQGGGGTRKNIQYF. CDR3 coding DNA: TGTGCCAGCAGCCAAGGGGGGGGCGGGACACGCAAAAACATTCAGTACTTC.

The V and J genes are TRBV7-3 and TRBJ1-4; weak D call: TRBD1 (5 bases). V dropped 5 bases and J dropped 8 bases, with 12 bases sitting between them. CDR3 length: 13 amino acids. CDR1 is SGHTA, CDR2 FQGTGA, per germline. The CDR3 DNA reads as TGTGCCAGCAGCGCCGGACACGGAGAAAAACTGTTTTTT. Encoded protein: CASSAGHGEKLFF.

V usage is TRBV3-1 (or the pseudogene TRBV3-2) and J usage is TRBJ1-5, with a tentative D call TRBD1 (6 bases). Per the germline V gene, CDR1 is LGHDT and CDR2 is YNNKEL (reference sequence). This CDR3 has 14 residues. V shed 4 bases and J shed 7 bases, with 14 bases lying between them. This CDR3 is CASSLGQGGQPQHF. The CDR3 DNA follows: TGTGCCAGCAGCCTGGGACAAGGGGGGCAGCCCCAGCATTTT.

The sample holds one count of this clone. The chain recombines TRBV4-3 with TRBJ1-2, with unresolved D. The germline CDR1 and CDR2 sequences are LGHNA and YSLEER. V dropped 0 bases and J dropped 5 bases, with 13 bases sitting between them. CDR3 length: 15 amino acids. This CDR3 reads CASSQDAGLWYGYTF. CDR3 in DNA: TGCGCCAGCAGCCAAGACGCGGGATTGTGGTATGGCTACACCTTC.